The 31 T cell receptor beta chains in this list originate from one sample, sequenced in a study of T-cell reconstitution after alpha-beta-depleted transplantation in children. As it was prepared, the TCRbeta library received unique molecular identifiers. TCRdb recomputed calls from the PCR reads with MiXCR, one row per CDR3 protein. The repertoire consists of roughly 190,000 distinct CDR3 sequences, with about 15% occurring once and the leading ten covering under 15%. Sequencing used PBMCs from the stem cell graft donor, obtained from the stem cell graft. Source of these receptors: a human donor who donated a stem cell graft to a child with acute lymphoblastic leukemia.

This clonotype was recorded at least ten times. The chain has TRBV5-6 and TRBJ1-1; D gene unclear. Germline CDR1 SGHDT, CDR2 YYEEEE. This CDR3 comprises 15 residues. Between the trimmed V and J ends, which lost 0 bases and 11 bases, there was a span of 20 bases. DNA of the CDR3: TGTGCCAGCAGCTTGGGAGGCCCAGGTCGAACTGGGGCTTTCTTT. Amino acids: CASSLGGPGRTGAFF.

In DNA form, the CDR3 reads TGTGCCTGGACGGCCCTGGTTATGAACACTGAAGCTTTCTTT. It encodes CAWTALVMNTEAFF. V usage is TRBV30 and J usage is TRBJ1-1; no reliable D call. The ends were cut back, 4 bases at V and 0 bases at J, with 12 bases in the middle. The CDR3 contains 14 residues. Germline V CDR1 and CDR2: GTSNPN, SVGIG (reference sequence).

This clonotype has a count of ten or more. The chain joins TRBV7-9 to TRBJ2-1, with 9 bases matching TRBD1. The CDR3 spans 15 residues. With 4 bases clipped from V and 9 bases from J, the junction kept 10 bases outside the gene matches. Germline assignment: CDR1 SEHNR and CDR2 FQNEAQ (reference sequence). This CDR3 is CASSSPGQGPGEQFF. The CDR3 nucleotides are TGTGCCAGCAGCTCGCCGGGACAGGGACCCGGTGAGCAGTTCTTC.

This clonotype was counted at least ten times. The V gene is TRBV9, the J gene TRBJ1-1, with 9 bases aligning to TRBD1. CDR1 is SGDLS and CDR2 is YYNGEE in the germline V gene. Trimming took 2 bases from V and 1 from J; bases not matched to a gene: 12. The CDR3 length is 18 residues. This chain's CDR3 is CASSVRYRGRDWNTEAFF. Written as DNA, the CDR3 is TGTGCCAGCAGCGTTAGGTACAGGGGGCGAGATTGGAACACTGAAGCTTTCTTT.

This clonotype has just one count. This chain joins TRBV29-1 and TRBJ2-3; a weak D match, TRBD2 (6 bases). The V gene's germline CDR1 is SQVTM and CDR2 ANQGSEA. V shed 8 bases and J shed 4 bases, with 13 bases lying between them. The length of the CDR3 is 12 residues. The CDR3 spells CSWGDGPDTQYF. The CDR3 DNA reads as TGCAGCTGGGGGGACGGGCCAGATACGCAGTATTTT.

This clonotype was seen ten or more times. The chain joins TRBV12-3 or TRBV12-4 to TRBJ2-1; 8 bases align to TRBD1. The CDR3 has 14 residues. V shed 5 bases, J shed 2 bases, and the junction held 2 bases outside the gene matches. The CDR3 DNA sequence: TGTGCCAGCAGTAGGACAGGGACCTACAATGAGCAGTTCTTC. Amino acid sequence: CASSRTGTYNEQFF.

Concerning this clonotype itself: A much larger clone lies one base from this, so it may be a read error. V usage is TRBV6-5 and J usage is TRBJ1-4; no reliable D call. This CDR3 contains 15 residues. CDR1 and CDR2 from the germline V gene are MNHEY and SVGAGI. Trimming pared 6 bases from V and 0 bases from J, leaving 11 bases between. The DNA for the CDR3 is TGTGCCAGCAGCTACAGTGTTGCAACTAATGAAAAACTGTTTTTT. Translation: CASSYSVATNEKLFF.

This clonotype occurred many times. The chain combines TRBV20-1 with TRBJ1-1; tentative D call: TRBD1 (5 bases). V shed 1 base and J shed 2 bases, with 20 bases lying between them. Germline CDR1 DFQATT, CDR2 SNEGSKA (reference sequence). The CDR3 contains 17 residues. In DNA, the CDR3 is TGCAGTGCTAGAGTTAGGCGATGGGGGGACGGCAACACTGAAGCTTTCTTT. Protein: CSARVRRWGDGNTEAFF.

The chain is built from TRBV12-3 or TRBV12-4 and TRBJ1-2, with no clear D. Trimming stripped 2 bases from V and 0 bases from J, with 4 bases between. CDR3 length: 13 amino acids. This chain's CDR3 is CASSLQPNYGYTF. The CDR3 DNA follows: TGTGCCAGCAGTTTACAGCCTAACTATGGCTACACCTTC.

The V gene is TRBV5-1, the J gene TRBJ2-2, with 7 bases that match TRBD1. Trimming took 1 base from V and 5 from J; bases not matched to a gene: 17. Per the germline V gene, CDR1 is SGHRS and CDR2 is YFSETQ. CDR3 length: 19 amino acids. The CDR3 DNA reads TGCGCCAGCAGCTTGAATGTGACGGGACAGCGGATAAGAACCGGGGAGCTGTTTTTT. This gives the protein CASSLNVTGQRIRTGELFF.

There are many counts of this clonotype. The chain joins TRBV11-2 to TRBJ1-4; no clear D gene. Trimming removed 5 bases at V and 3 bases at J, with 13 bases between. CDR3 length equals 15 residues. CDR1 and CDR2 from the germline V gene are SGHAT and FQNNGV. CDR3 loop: CASSPFNKPNEKLFF. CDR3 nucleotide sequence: TGTGCCAGCAGCCCCTTTAACAAACCTAATGAAAAACTGTTTTTT.

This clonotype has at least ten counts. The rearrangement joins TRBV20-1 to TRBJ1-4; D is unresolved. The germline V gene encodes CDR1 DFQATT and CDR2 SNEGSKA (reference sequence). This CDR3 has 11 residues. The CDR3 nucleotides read TGCAGCATCCAGGTGCAGGAAAAACTGTTTTTT. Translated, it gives CSIQVQEKLFF.

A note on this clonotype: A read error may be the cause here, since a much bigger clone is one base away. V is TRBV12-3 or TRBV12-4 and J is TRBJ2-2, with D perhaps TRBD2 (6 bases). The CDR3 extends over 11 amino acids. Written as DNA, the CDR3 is TGTGCCAGCAGCTCCGCCGGGGGGCTGTTTTTT. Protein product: CASSSAGGLFF.

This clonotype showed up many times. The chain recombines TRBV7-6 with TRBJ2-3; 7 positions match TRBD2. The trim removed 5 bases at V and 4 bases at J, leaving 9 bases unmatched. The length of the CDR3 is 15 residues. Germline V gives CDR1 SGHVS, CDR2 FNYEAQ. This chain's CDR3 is CASSRGQAGSDTQYF. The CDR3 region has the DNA TGTGCCAGCAGCCGTGGTCAAGCGGGATCAGATACGCAGTATTTT.

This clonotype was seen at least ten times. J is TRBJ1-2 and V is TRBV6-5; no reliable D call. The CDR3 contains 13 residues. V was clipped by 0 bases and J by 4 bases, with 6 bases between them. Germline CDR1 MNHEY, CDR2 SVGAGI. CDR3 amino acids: CASSYSGSYGYTF. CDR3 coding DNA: TGTGCCAGCAGTTACTCAGGGAGCTATGGCTACACCTTC.

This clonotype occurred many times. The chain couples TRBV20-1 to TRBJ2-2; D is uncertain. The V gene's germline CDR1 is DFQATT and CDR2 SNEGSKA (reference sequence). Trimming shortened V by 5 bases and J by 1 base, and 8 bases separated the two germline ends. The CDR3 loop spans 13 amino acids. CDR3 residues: CSAYDGNTGELFF. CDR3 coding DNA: TGCAGTGCTTACGACGGGAACACCGGGGAGCTGTTTTTT.

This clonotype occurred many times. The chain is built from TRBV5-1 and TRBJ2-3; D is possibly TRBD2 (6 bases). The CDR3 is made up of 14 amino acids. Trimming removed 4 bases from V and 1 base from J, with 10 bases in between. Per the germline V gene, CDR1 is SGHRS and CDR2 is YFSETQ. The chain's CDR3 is CASSGGIGTDTQYF. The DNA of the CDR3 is TGCGCCAGCAGCGGCGGGATAGGCACAGATACGCAGTATTTT.

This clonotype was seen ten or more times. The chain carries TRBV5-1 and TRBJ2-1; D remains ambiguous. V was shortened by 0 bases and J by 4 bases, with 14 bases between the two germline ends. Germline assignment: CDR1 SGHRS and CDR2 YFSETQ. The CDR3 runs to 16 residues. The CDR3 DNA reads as TGCGCCAGCAGCTTGGTTGGGCAGCCCCCGTACAATGAGCAGTTCTTC. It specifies CASSLVGQPPYNEQFF.

CDR3 in DNA: TGTGCCAGCAGCTCTACCCCTAGCCGGAGCGGTAACGATGAGCAGTTCTTC. The encoded protein is CASSSTPSRSGNDEQFF. The chain combines TRBV7-2 with TRBJ2-1; possible D gene TRBD2, 5 bases. In germline, CDR1 is SGHTA, CDR2 FQGNSA. This CDR3 is 17 amino acids long. V was cut by 4 bases and J by 8 bases, with 24 bases left in between.

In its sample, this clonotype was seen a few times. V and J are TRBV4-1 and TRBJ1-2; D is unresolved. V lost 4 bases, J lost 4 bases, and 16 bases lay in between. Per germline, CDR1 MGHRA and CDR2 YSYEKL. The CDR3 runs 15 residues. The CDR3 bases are TGCGCCAGCAGCCTCCTAATCGGCGGGTTCTATGGCTACACCTTC. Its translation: CASSLLIGGFYGYTF.

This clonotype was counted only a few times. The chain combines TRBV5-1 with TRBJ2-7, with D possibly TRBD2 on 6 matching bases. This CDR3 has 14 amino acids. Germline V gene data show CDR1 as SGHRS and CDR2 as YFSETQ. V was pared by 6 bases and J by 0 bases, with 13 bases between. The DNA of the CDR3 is TGCGCCAGCACACCTGGGAGGAGCTCCTACGAGCAGTACTTC. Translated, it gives CASTPGRSSYEQYF.

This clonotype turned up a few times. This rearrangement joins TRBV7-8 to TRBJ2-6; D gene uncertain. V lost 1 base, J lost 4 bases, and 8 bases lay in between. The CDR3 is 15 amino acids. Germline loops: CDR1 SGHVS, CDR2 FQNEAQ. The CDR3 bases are TGTGCCAGCAGCTTAGAGCGTTCCGGGGCCAACGTCCTGACTTTC. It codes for CASSLERSGANVLTF.

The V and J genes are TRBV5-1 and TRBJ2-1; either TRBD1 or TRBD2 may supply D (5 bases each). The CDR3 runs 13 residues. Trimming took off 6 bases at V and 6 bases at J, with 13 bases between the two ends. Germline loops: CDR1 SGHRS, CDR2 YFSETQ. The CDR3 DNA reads TGCGCCAGCACTTGGGACGCGGGCAATGAGCAGTTCTTC. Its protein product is CASTWDAGNEQFF. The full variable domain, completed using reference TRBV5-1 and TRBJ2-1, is KAGVTQTPRYLIKTRGQQVTLSCSPISGHRSVSWYQQTPGQGLQFLFEYFSETQRNKGNFPGRFSGRQFSNSRSEMNVSTLELGDSALYLCASTWDAGNEQFFGPGTRLTVL.

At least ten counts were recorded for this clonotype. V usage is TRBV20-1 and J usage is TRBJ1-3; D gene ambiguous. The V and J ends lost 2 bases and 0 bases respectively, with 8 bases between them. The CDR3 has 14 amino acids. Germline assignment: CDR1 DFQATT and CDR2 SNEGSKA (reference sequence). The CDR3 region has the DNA TGCAGTGCTAGACTGGCTGACTCTGGAAACACCATATATTTT. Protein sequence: CSARLADSGNTIYF.

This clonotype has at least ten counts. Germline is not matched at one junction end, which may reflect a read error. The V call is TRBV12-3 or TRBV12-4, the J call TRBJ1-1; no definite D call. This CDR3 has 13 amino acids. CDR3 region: CASSSISDTEAFF. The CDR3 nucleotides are TGTGCCAGCAGTTCCATCTCCGACACTGAGGCTTTCTTT.

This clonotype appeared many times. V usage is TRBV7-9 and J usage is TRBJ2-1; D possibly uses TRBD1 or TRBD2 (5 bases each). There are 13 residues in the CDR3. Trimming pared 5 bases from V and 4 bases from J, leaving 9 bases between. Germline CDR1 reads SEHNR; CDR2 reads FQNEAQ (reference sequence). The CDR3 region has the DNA TGTGCCAGCAGCGGGGACCCTTACAATGAGCAGTTCTTC. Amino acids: CASSGDPYNEQFF.

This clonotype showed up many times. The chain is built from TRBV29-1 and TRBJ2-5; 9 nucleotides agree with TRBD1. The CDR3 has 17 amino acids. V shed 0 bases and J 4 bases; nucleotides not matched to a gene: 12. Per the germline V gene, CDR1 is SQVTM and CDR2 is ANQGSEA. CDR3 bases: TGCAGCGTTGAAGAACGTGGGGACAGGGTCGTTGGAGAGACCCAGTACTTC. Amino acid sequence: CSVEERGDRVVGETQYF.

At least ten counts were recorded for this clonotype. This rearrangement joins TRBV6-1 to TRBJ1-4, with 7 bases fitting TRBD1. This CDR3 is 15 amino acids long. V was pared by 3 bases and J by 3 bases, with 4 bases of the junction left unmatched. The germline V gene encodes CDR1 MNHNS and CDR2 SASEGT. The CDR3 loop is CASSDPGQANEKLFF. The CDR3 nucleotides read TGTGCCAGCAGTGATCCCGGACAGGCTAATGAAAAACTGTTTTTT.

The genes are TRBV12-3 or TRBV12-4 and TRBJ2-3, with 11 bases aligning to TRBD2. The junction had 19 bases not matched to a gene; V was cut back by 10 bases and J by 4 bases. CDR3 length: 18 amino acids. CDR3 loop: CAICLALIAGGPADTQYF. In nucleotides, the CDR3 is TGTGCCATCTGTTTAGCGCTTATAGCGGGAGGGCCAGCAGATACGCAGTATTTT.

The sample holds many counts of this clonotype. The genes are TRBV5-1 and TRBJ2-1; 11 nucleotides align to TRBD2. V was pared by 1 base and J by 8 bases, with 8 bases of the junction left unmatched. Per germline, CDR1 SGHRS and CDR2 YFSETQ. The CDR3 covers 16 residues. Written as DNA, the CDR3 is TGCGCCAGCAGCTTGACTAGCGGGAGTGGTGGGGATGAGCAGTTCTTC. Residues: CASSLTSGSGGDEQFF.

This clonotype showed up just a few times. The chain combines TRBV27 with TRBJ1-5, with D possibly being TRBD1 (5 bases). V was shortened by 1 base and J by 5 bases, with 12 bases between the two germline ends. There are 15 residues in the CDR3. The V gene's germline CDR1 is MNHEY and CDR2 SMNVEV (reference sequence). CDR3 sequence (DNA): TGTGCCAGCAGTTTATATAGGACACTCGATCAGCCCCAGCATTTT. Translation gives CASSLYRTLDQPQHF.